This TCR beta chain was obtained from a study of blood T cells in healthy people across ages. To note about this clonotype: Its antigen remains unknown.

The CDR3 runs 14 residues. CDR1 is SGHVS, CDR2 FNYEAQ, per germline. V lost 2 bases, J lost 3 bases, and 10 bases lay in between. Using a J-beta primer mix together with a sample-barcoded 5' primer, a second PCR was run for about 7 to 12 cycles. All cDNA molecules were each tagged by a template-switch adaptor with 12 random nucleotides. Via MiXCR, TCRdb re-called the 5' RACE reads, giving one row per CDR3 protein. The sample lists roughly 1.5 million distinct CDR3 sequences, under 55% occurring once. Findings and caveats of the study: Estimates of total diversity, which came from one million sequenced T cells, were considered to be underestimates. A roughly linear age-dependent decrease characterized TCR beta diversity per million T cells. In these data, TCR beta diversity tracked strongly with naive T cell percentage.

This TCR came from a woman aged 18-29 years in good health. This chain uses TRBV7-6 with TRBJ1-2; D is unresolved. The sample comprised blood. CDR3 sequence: CASSLNTADYGYTF. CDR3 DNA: TGTGCCAGCAGCTTAAATACGGCAGACTATGGCTACACCTTC.